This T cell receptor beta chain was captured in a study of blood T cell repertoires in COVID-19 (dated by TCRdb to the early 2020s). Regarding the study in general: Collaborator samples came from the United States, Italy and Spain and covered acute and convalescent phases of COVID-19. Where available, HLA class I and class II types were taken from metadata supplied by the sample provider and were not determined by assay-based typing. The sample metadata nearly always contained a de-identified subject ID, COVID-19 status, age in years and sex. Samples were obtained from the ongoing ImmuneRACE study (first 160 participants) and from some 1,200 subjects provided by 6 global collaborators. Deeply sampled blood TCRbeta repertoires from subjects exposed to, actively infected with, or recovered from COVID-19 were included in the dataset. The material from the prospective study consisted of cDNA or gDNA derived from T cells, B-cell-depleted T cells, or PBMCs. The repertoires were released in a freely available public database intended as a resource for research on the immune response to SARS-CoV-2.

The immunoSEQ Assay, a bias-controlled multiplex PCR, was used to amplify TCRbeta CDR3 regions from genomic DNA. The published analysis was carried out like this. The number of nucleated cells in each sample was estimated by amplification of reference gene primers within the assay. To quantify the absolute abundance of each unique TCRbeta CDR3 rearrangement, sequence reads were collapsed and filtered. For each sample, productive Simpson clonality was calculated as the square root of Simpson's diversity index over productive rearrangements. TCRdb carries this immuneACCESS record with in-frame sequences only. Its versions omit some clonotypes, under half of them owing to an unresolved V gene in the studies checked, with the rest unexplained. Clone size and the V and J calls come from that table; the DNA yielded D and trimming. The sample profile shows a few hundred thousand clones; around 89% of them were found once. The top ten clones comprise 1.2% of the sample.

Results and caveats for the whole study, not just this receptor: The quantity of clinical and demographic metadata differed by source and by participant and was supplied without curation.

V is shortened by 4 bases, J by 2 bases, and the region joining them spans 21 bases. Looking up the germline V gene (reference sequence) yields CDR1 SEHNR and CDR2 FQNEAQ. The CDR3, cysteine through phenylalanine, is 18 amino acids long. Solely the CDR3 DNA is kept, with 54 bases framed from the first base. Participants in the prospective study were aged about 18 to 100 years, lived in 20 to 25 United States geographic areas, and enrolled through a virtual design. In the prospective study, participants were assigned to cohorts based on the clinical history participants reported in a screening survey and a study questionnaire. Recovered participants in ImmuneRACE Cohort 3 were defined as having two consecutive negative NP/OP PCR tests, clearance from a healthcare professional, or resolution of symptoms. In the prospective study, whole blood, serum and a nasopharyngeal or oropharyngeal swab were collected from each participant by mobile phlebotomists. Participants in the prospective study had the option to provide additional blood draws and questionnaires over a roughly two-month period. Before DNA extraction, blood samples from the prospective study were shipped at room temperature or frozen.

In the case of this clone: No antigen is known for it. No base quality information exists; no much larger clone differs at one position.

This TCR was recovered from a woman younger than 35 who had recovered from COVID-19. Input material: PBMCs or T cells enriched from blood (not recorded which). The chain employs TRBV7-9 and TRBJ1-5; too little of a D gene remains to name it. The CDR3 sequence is CASSSWSFREDGNQPQHF. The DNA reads TGTGCCAGCAGCTCCTGGTCATTCCGGGAGGACGGCAATCAGCCCCAGCATTTT.